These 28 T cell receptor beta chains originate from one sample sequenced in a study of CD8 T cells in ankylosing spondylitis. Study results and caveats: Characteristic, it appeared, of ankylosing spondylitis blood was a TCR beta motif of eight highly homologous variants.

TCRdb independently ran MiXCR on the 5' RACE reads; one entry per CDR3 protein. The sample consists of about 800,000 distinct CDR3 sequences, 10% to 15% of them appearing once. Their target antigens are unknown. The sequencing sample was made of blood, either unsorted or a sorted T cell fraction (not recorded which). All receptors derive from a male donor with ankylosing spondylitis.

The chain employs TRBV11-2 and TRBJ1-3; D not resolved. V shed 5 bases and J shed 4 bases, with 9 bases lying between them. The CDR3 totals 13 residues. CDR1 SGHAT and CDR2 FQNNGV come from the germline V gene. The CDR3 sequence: CASSNEQGNTIYF. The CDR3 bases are TGTGCCAGCAGCAATGAACAGGGAAACACCATATATTTT.

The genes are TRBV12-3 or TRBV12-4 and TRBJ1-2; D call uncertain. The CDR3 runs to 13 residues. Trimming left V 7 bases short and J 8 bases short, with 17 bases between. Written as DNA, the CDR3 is TGTGCCAGCACCTCAAGGGAGGGATGGGGCTACACCTTC. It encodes CASTSREGWGYTF.

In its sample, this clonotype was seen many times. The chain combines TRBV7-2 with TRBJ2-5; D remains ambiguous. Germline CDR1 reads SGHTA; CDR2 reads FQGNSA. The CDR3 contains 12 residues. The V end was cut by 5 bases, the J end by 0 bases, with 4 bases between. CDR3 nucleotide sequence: TGTGCCAGCAGCCCGAACCAAGAGACCCAGTACTTC. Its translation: CASSPNQETQYF.

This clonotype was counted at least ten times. For the CDR3, the DNA is TGCAGTGCTAGACTTTCTAACGAGCAGTACTTC. Protein sequence: CSARLSNEQYF. The rearrangement links TRBV20-1 to TRBJ2-7, with D unresolved. Per the germline V gene, CDR1 is DFQATT and CDR2 is SNEGSKA (reference sequence). This CDR3 is built from 11 residues. With 2 bases removed from V and 5 bases from J, the gap between germline ends came to 7 bases.

Here the CDR3 DNA reads TGCGCCAGCAGCGGGGCCGCCAGCTCTGTCAATGAGCAGTTCTTC. It encodes CASSGAASSVNEQFF. The V and J genes are TRBV5-1 and TRBJ2-1; D may be TRBD1 (5 bases). Per the germline V gene, CDR1 is SGHRS and CDR2 is YFSETQ. The CDR3 spans 15 residues. The V end was cut by 4 bases, the J end by 6 bases, with 17 bases between.

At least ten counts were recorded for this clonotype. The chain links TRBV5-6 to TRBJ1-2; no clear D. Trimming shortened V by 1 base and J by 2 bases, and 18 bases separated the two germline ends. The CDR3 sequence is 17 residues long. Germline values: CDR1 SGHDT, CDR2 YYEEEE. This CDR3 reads CASSLMDSRRGNYGYTF. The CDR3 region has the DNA TGTGCCAGCAGCTTGATGGATTCCAGGCGAGGGAACTATGGCTACACCTTC.

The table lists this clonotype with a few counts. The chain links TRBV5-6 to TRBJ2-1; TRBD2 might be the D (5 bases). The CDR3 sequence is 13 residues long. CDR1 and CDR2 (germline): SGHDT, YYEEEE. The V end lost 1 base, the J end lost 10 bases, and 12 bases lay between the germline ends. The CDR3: CASSLRGKTEQFF. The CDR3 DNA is TGTGCCAGCAGCTTGCGGGGTAAAACGGAGCAGTTCTTC.

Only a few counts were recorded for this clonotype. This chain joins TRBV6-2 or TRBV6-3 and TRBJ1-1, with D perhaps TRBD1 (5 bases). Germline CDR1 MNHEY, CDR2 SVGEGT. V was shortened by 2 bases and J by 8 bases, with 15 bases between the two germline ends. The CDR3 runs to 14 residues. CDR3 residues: CASSYPTGGNEAFF. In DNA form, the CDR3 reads TGTGCCAGCAGTTACCCTACGGGGGGGAACGAAGCTTTCTTT.

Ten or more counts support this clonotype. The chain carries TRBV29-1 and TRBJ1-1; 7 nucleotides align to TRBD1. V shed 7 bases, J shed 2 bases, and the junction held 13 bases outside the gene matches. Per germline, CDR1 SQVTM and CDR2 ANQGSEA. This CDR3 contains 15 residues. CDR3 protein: CSGGRSGTANTEAFF. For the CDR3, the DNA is TGCAGCGGGGGGCGATCCGGGACAGCCAACACTGAAGCTTTCTTT.

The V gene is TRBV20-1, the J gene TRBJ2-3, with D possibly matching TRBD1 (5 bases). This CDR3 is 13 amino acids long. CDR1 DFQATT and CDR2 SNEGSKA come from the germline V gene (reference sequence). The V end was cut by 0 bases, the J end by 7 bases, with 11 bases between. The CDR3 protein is CSARDGRGNTQYF. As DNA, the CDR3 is TGCAGTGCTAGAGATGGTAGGGGAAATACGCAGTATTTT.

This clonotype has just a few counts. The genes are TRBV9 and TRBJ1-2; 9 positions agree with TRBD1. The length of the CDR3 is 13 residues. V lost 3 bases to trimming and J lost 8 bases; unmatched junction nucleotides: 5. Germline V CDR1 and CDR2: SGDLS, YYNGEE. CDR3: CASSADRGTGYTF. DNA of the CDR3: TGTGCCAGCAGCGCGGACAGGGGAACCGGCTACACCTTC.

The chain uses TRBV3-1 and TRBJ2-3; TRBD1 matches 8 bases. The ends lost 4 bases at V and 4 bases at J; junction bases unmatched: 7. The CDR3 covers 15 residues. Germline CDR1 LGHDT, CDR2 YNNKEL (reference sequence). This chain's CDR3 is CASSPTLDRADTQYF. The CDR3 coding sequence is TGTGCCAGCAGCCCGACATTGGACAGGGCAGATACGCAGTATTTT.

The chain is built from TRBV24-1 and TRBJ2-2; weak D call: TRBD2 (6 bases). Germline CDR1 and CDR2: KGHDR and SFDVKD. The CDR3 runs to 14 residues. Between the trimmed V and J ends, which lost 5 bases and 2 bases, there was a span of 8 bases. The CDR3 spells CATSGRANTGELFF. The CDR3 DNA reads TGTGCCACCAGTGGGAGGGCTAACACCGGGGAGCTGTTTTTT.

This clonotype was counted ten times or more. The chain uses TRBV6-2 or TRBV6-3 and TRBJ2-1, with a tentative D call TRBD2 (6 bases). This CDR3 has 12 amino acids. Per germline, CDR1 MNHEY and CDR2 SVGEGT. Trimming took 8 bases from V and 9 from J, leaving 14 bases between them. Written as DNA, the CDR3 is TGTGCCAGCCGTAGTCGGGGAGGTGAGCAGTTCTTC. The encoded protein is CASRSRGGEQFF.

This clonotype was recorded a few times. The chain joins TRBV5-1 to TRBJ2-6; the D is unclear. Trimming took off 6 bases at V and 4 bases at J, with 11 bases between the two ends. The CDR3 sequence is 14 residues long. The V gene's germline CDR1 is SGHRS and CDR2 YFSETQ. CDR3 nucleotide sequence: TGCGCCAGCAAACCCCTGCCGGGGGCCAACGTCCTGACTTTC. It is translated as CASKPLPGANVLTF. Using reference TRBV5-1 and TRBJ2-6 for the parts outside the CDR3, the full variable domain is KAGVTQTPRYLIKTRGQQVTLSCSPISGHRSVSWYQQTPGQGLQFLFEYFSETQRNKGNFPGRFSGRQFSNSRSEMNVSTLELGDSALYLCASKPLPGANVLTFGAGSRLTVL.

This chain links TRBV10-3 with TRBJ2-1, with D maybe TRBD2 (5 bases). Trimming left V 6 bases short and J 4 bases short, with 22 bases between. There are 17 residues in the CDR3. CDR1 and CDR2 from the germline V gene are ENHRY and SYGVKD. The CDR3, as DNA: TGTGCCATCAGGGAACCGAAGCGGTCCCCTGGGTACAATGAGCAGTTCTTC. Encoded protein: CAIREPKRSPGYNEQFF.

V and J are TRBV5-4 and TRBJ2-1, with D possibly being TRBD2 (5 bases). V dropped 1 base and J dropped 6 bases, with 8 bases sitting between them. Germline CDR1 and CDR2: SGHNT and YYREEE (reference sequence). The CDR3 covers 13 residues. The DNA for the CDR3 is TGTGCCAGCAGCTTGACAGCGGTCAATGAGCAGTTCTTC. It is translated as CASSLTAVNEQFF. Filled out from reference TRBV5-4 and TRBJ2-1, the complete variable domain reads ETGVTQSPTHLIKTRGQQVTLRCSSQSGHNTVSWYQQALGQGPQFIFQYYREEENGRGNFPPRFSGLQFPNYSSELNVNALELDDSALYLCASSLTAVNEQFFGPGTRLTVL.

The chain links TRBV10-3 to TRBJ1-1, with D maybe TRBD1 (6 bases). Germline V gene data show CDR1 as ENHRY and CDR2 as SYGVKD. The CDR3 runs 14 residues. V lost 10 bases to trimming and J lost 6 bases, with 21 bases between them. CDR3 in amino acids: CATKEGRDIAEAFF. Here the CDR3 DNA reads TGTGCCACGAAGGAGGGGCGGGACATAGCTGAAGCTTTCTTT.

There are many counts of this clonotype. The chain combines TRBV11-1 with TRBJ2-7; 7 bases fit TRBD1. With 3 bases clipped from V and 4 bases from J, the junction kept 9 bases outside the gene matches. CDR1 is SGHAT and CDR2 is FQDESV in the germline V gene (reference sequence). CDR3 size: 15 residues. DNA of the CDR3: TGTGCCAGCAGCTTTTCGAGGGACAGACCTTACGAGCAGTACTTC. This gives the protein CASSFSRDRPYEQYF. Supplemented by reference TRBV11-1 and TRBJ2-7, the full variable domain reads EAEVAQSPRYKITEKSQAVAFWCDPISGHATLYWYRQILGQGPELLVQFQDESVVDDSQLPKDRFSAERLKGVDSTLKIQPAELGDSAMYLCASSFSRDRPYEQYFGPGTRLTVT.

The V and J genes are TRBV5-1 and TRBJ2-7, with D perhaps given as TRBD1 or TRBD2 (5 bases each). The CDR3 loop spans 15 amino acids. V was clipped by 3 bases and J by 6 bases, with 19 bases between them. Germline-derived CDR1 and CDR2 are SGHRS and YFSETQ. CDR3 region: CASSSQLGVSAEQYF. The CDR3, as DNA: TGCGCCAGCAGCTCTCAGCTGGGGGTTTCGGCCGAGCAGTACTTC.

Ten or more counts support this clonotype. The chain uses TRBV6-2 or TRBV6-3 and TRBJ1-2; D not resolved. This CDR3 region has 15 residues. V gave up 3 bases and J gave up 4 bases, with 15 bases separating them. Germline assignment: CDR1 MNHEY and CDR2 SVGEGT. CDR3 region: CASSYRIPVRYGYTF. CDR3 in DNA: TGTGCCAGCAGTTATAGGATCCCCGTGCGCTATGGCTACACCTTC.

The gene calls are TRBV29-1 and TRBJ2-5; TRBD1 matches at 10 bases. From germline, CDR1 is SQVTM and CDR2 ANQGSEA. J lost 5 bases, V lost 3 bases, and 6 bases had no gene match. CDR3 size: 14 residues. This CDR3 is CSVDRQGARETQYF. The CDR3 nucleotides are TGCAGCGTTGATCGACAGGGGGCGCGTGAGACCCAGTACTTC.

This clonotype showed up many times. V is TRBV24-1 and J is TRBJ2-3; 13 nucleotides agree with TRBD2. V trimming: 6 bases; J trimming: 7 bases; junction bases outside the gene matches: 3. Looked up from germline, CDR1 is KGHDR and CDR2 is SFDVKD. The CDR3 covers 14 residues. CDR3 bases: TGTGCCACCAGTTCGGGACTAGCGGGGAATACGCAGTATTTT. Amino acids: CATSSGLAGNTQYF.

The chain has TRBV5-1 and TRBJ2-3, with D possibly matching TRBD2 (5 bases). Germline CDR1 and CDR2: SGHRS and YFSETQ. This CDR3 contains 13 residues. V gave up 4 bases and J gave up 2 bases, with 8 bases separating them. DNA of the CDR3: TGCGCCAGCAGCGGACTGATCACAGATACGCAGTATTTT. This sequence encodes CASSGLITDTQYF.

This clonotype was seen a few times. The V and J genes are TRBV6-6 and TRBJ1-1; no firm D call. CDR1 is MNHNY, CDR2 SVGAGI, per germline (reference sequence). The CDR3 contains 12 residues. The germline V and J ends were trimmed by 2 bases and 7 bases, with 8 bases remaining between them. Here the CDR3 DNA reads TGTGCCAGCAGTTACGACCAGCTTGAAGCTTTCTTT. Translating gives CASSYDQLEAFF.

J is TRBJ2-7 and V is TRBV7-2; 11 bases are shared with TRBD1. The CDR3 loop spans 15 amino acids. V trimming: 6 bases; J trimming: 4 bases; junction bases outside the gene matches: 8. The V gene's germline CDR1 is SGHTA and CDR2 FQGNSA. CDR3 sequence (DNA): TGTGCCAGCAGTTCCGGGACAGGGGGAGGTTACGAGCAGTACTTC. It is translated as CASSSGTGGGYEQYF.

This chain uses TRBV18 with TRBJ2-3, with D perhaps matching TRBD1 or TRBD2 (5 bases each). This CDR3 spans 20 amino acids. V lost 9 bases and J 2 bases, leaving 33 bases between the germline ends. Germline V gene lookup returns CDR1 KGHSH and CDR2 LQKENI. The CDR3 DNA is TGTGCCAGTTGCAAGACACCCTATCTGAGGGGTCAGGCACACACAGATACGCAGTATTTT. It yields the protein CASCKTPYLRGQAHTDTQYF.

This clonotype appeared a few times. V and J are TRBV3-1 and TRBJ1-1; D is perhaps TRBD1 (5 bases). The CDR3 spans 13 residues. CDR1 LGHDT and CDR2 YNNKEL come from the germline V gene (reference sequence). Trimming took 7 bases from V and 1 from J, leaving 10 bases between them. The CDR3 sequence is CASTRGRNTEAFF. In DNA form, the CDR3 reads TGTGCCAGCACCCGGGGGAGGAACACTGAAGCTTTCTTT. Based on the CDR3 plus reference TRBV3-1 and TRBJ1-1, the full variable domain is DTAVSQTPKYLVTQMGNDKSIKCEQNLGHDTMYWYKQDSKKFLKIMFSYNNKELIINETVPNRFSPKSPDKAHLNLHINSLELGDSAVYFCASTRGRNTEAFFGQGTRLTVV.